These 23 T cell receptor beta chains originate from one sample sequenced in a study of CD8 T cells in ankylosing spondylitis. MiXCR, applied by TCRdb to the 5' RACE reads, yields one record per CDR3 protein. The table has around 180,000 distinct CDR3 sequences, roughly 20% seen once; the top ten hold more than 3.5%. Sample: blood, either unsorted or a sorted T cell fraction (not recorded which). Every receptor here comes from a male donor aged 5-30 years with ankylosing spondylitis or in good health (not recorded which).

This clonotype was counted ten times or more. The chain employs TRBV4-3 and TRBJ2-7; TRBD2 aligns across 14 bases. V lost 3 bases and J lost 7; bases outside the gene matches: 5. CDR1 is LGHNA, CDR2 YSLEER, per germline. The CDR3 runs 15 residues. CDR3 residues: CASSHGTSGSREQYF. DNA for the CDR3: TGCGCCAGCAGCCACGGGACTAGCGGGAGCAGGGAGCAGTACTTC.

This clonotype has just a few counts. V usage is TRBV4-1 and J usage is TRBJ1-3; D ambiguous. This CDR3 is 15 amino acids long. Germline lookup yields CDR1 MGHRA and CDR2 YSYEKL. The ends were cut back, 0 bases at V and 1 base at J, with 7 bases in the middle. CDR3 amino acids: CASSQDRASGNTIYF. Here the CDR3 DNA reads TGCGCCAGCAGCCAAGATCGGGCTTCTGGAAACACCATATATTTT.

This clonotype was picked up many times. The chain's CDR3 is CASSTDRSSYNEQFF. CDR3 in DNA: TGCGCCAGCAGCACCGACCGGAGCTCCTACAATGAGCAGTTCTTC. The chain recombines TRBV5-1 with TRBJ2-1; D is uncertain. Germline lookup yields CDR1 SGHRS and CDR2 YFSETQ. The CDR3 contains 15 residues. Between the trimmed V and J ends, which lost 4 bases and 0 bases, there was a span of 11 bases.

The genes are TRBV5-1 and TRBJ2-3; possibly TRBD2 for D (7 bases). V lost 5 bases and J lost 2, with 15 bases in between. The CDR3 extends over 15 amino acids. CDR1 is SGHRS, CDR2 YFSETQ, per germline. For the CDR3, the DNA is TGCGCCAGCAGTTCCCTGGGGGGGCCCACAGATACGCAGTATTTT. Translation: CASSSLGGPTDTQYF.

Ten or more counts support this clonotype. The CDR3 region is CATNYDRNTEAFF. CDR3 DNA sequence: TGTGCCACTAATTATGACAGGAACACTGAAGCTTTCTTT. This rearrangement joins TRBV15 to TRBJ1-1, with D possibly being TRBD1 (5 bases). The CDR3 is 13 amino acids. Germline CDR1 LNHNV, CDR2 YYDKDF (reference sequence). Trimming stripped 9 bases from V and 1 base from J, with 12 bases between.

The table lists this clonotype with many counts. The chain employs TRBV10-3 and TRBJ1-1; tentative D call: TRBD1 (5 bases). CDR1 is ENHRY, CDR2 SYGVKD, per germline. CDR3 length: 14 residues. Trimming stripped 6 bases from V and 1 base from J, with 12 bases between. This chain's CDR3 is CAISLTEPNTEAFF. DNA for the CDR3: TGTGCCATCAGCTTGACAGAACCGAACACTGAAGCTTTCTTT.

This clonotype was picked up many times. The chain recombines TRBV20-1 with TRBJ2-3; D could derive from TRBD1 or TRBD2 (5 bases each). Trimming pared 3 bases from V and 6 bases from J, leaving 10 bases between. The CDR3 covers 12 residues. Germline loops: CDR1 DFQATT, CDR2 SNEGSKA (reference sequence). CDR3 amino acids: CSARTVADTQYF. CDR3 DNA: TGCAGTGCTAGGACAGTAGCGGATACGCAGTATTTT.

This clonotype has ten or more counts. The J gene is TRBJ2-4, the V gene TRBV29-1; 10 nucleotides match TRBD2. The CDR3 sequence is 12 residues long. Germline CDR1 is SQVTM and CDR2 is ANQGSEA. After removal of 5 bases from V and 8 bases from J, the junction contained 3 bases not matched to a gene. The CDR3 DNA follows: TGCAGCGTTAAGCGGGAGGGAGACATTCAGTACTTC. Its protein is CSVKREGDIQYF.

This clonotype has ten or more counts. V and J are TRBV11-2 and TRBJ2-1, with D unresolved. The germline gives CDR1 SGHAT, CDR2 FQNNGV. This CDR3 region has 13 residues. Trimming shortened V by 1 base and J by 6 bases, and 7 bases separated the two germline ends. The CDR3 protein is CASSLVLSNEQFF. The DNA of the CDR3 is TGTGCCAGCAGCTTAGTATTAAGCAATGAGCAGTTCTTC.

The chain couples TRBV6-6 to TRBJ2-7, with D perhaps TRBD2 (7 bases). Per the germline V gene, CDR1 is MNHNY and CDR2 is SVGAGI (reference sequence). This CDR3 has 14 amino acids. Trimming took 7 bases from V and 3 from J, leaving 16 bases between them. The CDR3 sequence: CASTEGGSGYEQYF. The CDR3 DNA sequence: TGTGCCAGCACCGAGGGGGGGTCGGGCTACGAGCAGTACTTC.

This clonotype is a singleton in its sample. This chain joins TRBV4-1 and TRBJ2-7; TRBD2 matches at 7 bases. There are 16 residues in the CDR3. Germline V CDR1 and CDR2: MGHRA, YSYEKL. Losses at the gene ends were 4 bases for V and 5 bases for J; bases not matched to a gene: 14. CDR3 amino acids: CASSPGMASGVNEQYV. The CDR3 nucleotides read TGCGCCAGCAGCCCCGGGATGGCTAGCGGCGTAAACGAGCAGTACGTC.

This clonotype has ten or more counts. The rearrangement joins TRBV7-9 to TRBJ2-3; 8 bases are shared with TRBD2. Germline loops: CDR1 SEHNR, CDR2 FQNEAQ (reference sequence). The CDR3 is made up of 13 amino acids. With V trimmed by 5 bases and J by 6 bases, 4 bases remained unmatched. CDR3 in DNA: TGTGCCAGCAGCGAAGCGGGAGCCGATACGCAGTATTTT. As protein: CASSEAGADTQYF.

This clonotype was seen ten or more times. The chain recombines TRBV7-9 with TRBJ2-7; possibly TRBD2 for D (5 bases). This CDR3 has 14 amino acids. CDR1 is SEHNR, CDR2 FQNEAQ, per germline (reference sequence). V was pared by 4 bases and J by 1 base, with 11 bases between. The CDR3, as DNA: TGTGCCAGCAGCTACAGTGGCGGGTCCTACGAGCAGTACTTC. Translated, it gives CASSYSGGSYEQYF.

This clonotype has ten or more counts. J is TRBJ2-1 and V is TRBV24-1; TRBD2 aligns across 7 bases. V was pared by 3 bases and J by 5 bases, with 12 bases of the junction left unmatched. The CDR3 covers 17 residues. In germline, CDR1 is KGHDR, CDR2 SFDVKD. The CDR3 loop is CATSDPSLAAFNNEQFF. In nucleotides, the CDR3 is TGTGCCACCAGTGATCCTAGTCTAGCGGCATTTAACAATGAGCAGTTCTTC.

This clonotype was observed at least ten times. The chain employs TRBV6-5 and TRBJ2-5, with D possibly TRBD1 on 6 matching bases. The CDR3 is 15 residues long. Trimming stripped 6 bases from V and 0 bases from J, with 14 bases between. Germline V gene sequence: CDR1 MNHEY, CDR2 SVGAGI. This chain's CDR3 is CASRGRDTYQETQYF. The CDR3 DNA reads TGTGCCAGCAGGGGACGGGACACCTACCAAGAGACCCAGTACTTC.

The chain has TRBV28 and TRBJ2-7, with 7 bases fitting TRBD1. Germline V CDR1 and CDR2: MDHEN, SYDVKM. V lost 6 bases, J lost 3 bases, and 8 bases stayed unmatched. This CDR3 is built from 14 residues. In DNA form, the CDR3 reads TGTGCCAGCAGCCAAGCCTCAGGGGGCTACGAGCAGTACTTC. This sequence encodes CASSQASGGYEQYF.

The V gene is TRBV11-2, the J gene TRBJ2-1, with 9 bases fitting TRBD2. V was pared by 4 bases and J by 15 bases, with 16 bases of the junction left unmatched. This CDR3 contains 15 residues. Germline V gene sequence: CDR1 SGHAT, CDR2 FQNNGV. The CDR3 sequence is CASSSPRGRAIIPFF. The CDR3 bases are TGTGCCAGCAGCTCCCCCCGCGGGAGGGCCATTATCCCGTTCTTC.

This clonotype appeared many times. J is TRBJ2-3 and V is TRBV5-1; 9 positions agree with TRBD2. The CDR3 runs to 17 residues. Germline assignment: CDR1 SGHRS and CDR2 YFSETQ. The V gene end was trimmed by 0 bases and the J gene end by 2 bases; junction bases not matched to a gene: 7. CDR3 sequence: CASSLGLAVIVTDTQYF. CDR3 DNA: TGCGCCAGCAGCTTGGGACTAGCGGTCATCGTCACAGATACGCAGTATTTT.

At least ten counts were recorded for this clonotype. The chain joins TRBV20-1 to TRBJ2-3; 8 nucleotides match TRBD1. V lost 4 bases and J lost 4; bases outside the gene matches: 7. In germline, CDR1 is DFQATT, CDR2 SNEGSKA (reference sequence). The CDR3 is 14 amino acids. For the CDR3, the DNA is TGCAGTGCTAACGGACAGGGTTTCTCAGATACGCAGTATTTT. As protein: CSANGQGFSDTQYF.

Many counts were recorded for this clonotype. The chain joins TRBV7-9 to TRBJ1-4; 7 bases line up with TRBD1. CDR3 length: 17 amino acids. The trim removed 5 bases at V and 2 bases at J, leaving 11 bases unmatched. In germline, CDR1 is SEHNR, CDR2 FQNEAQ (reference sequence). The chain's CDR3 is CASSQDETGRTNEKLFF. For the CDR3, the DNA is TGTGCCAGCAGCCAAGACGAGACAGGGAGGACTAATGAAAAACTGTTTTTT.

This clonotype was observed at least ten times. V is TRBV6-5 and J is TRBJ2-7; weak D call: TRBD2 (6 bases). Between the trimmed V and J ends, which lost 0 bases and 4 bases, there was a span of 13 bases. The CDR3 extends over 15 amino acids. Looked up from germline, CDR1 is MNHEY and CDR2 is SVGAGI. As DNA, the CDR3 is TGTGCCAGCAGTTACTCTCGGGTGGGAGGTTACGAGCAGTACTTC. Its protein is CASSYSRVGGYEQYF.

This clonotype has ten or more counts. V usage is TRBV5-1 and J usage is TRBJ1-2, with D unresolved. The CDR3 totals 14 residues. Trimming stripped 0 bases from V and 5 bases from J, with 11 bases between. Germline loops: CDR1 SGHRS, CDR2 YFSETQ. The CDR3 reads CASSLALEGYGYTF. The CDR3 nucleotides read TGCGCCAGCAGCTTGGCCCTTGAGGGTTATGGCTACACCTTC.

This chain joins TRBV10-3 and TRBJ2-3; TRBD2 agrees at 10 bases. J lost 1 base, V lost 10 bases, and 5 bases had no gene match. Germline assignment: CDR1 ENHRY and CDR2 SYGVKD. The CDR3 covers 14 residues. Here the CDR3 DNA reads TGTGCCACTCAACTAGCGGGGCGCACAGATACGCAGTATTTT. This translates into CATQLAGRTDTQYF.